The present T cell receptor (beta chain) was sequenced within a study of blood T cell repertoires in COVID-19 (dated by TCRdb to the early 2020s). Regarding the study in general: The collaborator samples originated in the United States, Italy and Spain and spanned the acute and convalescent phases of COVID-19. The prospective study material was composed of cDNA or gDNA derived from T cells, B-cell-depleted T cells, or PBMCs. Deeply sampled blood TCRbeta repertoires from subjects exposed to, actively infected with, or recovered from COVID-19 were included in the dataset. A freely available public database, intended as a resource for researchers studying the immune response to SARS-CoV-2, is where the repertoires were released. Samples were obtained from the ongoing ImmuneRACE study (first 160 participants) and from some 1,200 subjects provided by 6 global collaborators. The sample metadata nearly always contained a de-identified subject ID, COVID-19 status, age in years and sex. Where available, HLA class I and class II types were taken from metadata supplied by the sample provider and were not determined by assay-based typing.

One collaborating source in Seattle enrolled patients while the patients were actively infected and followed the patients over time throughout the course of disease. Collaborating institutions collected whole blood in K2EDTA tubes following their own protocols. For TCRbeta analysis, collaborator samples were shipped as frozen whole blood, as isolated PBMCs, or as DNA extracted from either sample type. TCRbeta CDR3 regions were amplified from genomic DNA by means of the immunoSEQ Assay, a bias-controlled multiplex PCR. From the authors' description of their analysis: The number of nucleated cells in each sample was estimated by amplification of reference gene primers within the assay. To quantify the absolute abundance of each unique TCRbeta CDR3 rearrangement, sequence reads were collapsed and filtered. For each sample, productive Simpson clonality was calculated as the square root of Simpson's diversity index across productive rearrangements. This is the immuneACCESS table as TCRdb keeps it, with only in-frame sequences that have V and J called. A part of the clones is gone; compared with another copy, unresolved V genes explain less than half, and the rest is unexplained. Clone size and the V and J calls come from that table; the DNA yielded D and trimming. Recorded for this sample are around 190,000 clones; nearly 90% of them occurred a single time. The ten largest clones take up roughly a sixth of the sample.

Ends trimmed: V by 3 bases, J by 2 bases; bases unmatched to a gene: 3. CDR3 length: 15 amino acids, cysteine to phenylalanine. Of the read, only the CDR3 DNA is kept; its 45 bases are in frame from base 1. CDR1 and CDR2 are drawn from the germline V gene: MNHEY, SVGEGT. What the research found in general, with its limitations: How much clinical and demographic metadata was included differed by source and by participant, and the metadata was provided uncurated.

This clone appeared once. There is no known antigen for this receptor. No qualities accompany the bases; no much larger clone lies one base away. The chain joins TRBV6-2 or TRBV6-3 to TRBJ2-3; TRBD2 aligns with 9 central bases. The sequence came from a man over 45 with COVID-19, enrolled during active disease. The specimen sequenced was peripheral blood. The CDR3 protein is CASSYSSGDTDTQYF. The sequence in DNA is TGTGCCAGCAGTTATTCTAGCGGGGACACAGATACGCAGTATTTT.